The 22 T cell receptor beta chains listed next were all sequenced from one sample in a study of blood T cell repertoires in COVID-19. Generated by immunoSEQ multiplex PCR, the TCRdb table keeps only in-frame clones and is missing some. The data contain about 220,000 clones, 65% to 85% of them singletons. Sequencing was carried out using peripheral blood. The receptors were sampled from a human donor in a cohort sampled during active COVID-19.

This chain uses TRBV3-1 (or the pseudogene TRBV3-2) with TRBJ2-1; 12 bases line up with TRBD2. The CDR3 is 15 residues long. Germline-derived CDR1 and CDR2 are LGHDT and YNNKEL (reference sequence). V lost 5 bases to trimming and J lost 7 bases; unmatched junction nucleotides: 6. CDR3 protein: CASSELAGGVNEQFF. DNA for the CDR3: TGTGCCAGCAGCGAACTAGCGGGAGGTGTAAATGAGCAGTTCTTC.

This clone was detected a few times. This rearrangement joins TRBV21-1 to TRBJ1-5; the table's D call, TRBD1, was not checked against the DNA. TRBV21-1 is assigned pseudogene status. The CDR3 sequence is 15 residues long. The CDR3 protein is CASSKDPGPEQPQHF. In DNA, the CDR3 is TGTGCCAGCAGCAAAGATCCAGGTCCAGAACAGCCCCAGCATTTT.

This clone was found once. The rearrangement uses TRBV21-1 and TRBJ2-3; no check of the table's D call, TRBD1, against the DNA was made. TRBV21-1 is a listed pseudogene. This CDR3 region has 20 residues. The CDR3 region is CASTIKKTGFLVVSTDTQYF. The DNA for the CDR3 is TGTGCCAGCACTATTAAAAAGACAGGGTTTCTGGTGGTGAGCACAGATACGCAGTATTTT.

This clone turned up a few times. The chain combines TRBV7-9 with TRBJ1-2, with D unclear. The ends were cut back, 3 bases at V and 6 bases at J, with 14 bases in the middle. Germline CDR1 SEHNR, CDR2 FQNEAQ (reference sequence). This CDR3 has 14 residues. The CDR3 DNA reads TGTGCCAGCAGCTTGCGAGTGGAGGGCCATGGCTACACCTTC. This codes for CASSLRVEGHGYTF.

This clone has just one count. CDR3 nucleotide sequence: TGTGCCAGCAGCTGGGGGACAGGGGGTGAGCAGTTCTTC. It is translated as CASSWGTGGEQFF. The rearrangement links TRBV5-5 to TRBJ2-1, with 11 bases lining up with TRBD1. Trimming removed 3 bases from V and 9 bases from J; junction bases left unmatched: 2. CDR3 length: 13 amino acids. Germline V gene lookup returns CDR1 SGHKS and CDR2 YYEKEE (reference sequence).

CDR3 in DNA: TGTGCCAGCAGCCAAAGGACAGTTCTCTCCTACGAGCAGTACTTC. As protein: CASSQRTVLSYEQYF. The gene calls are TRBV3-1 (or the pseudogene TRBV3-2) and TRBJ2-7, with D maybe TRBD1 (6 bases). Germline V gives CDR1 LGHDT, CDR2 YNNKEL (reference sequence). V was shortened by 2 bases and J by 0 bases, with 11 bases between the two germline ends. This CDR3 has 15 residues.

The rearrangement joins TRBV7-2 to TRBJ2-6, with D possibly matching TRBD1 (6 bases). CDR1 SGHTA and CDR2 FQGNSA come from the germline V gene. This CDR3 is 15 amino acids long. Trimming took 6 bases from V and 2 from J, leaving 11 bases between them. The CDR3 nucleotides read TGTGCCAGCAGAATGACAGGTGCTGGGGCCAACGTCCTGACTTTC. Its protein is CASRMTGAGANVLTF.

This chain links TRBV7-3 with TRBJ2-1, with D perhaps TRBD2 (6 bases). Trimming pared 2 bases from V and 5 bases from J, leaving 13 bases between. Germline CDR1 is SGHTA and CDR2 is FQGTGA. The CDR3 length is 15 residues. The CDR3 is CASSLSGGAHNEQFF. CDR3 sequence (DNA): TGTGCCAGCAGCTTATCAGGCGGGGCACACAATGAGCAGTTCTTC. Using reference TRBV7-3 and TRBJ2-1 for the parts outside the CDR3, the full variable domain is GAGVSQTPSNKVTEKGKYVELRCDPISGHTALYWYRQSLGQGPEFLIYFQGTGAADDSGLPNDRFFAVRPEGSVSTLKIQRTERGDSAVYLCASSLSGGAHNEQFFGPGTRLTVL.

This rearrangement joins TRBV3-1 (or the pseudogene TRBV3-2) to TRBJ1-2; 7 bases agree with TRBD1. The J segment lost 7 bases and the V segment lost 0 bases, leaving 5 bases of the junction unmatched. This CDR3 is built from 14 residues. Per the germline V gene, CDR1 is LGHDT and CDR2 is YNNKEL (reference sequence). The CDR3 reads CASSQDTGVGGYTF. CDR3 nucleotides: TGTGCCAGCAGCCAAGATACAGGGGTTGGTGGCTACACCTTC.

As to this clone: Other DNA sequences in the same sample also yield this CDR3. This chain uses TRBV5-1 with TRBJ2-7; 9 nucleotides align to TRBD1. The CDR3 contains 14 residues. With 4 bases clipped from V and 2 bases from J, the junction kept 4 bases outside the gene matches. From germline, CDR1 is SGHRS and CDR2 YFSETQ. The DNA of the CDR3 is TGCGCCAGCAGCCTGGGACAGGGACCCTACGAGCAGTACTTC. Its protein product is CASSLGQGPYEQYF.

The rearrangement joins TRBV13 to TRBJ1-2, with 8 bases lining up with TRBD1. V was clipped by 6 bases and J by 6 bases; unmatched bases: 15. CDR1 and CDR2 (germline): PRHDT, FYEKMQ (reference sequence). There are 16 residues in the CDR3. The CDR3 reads CASSQRGSATGDGYTF. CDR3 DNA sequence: TGTGCCAGCAGTCAAAGGGGATCGGCGACAGGGGATGGCTACACCTTC. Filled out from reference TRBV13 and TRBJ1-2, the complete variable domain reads AAGVIQSPRHLIKEKRETATLKCYPIPRHDTVYWYQQGPGQDPQFLISFYEKMQSDKGSIPDRFSAQQFSDYHSELNMSSLELGDSALYFCASSQRGSATGDGYTFGSGTRLTVV.

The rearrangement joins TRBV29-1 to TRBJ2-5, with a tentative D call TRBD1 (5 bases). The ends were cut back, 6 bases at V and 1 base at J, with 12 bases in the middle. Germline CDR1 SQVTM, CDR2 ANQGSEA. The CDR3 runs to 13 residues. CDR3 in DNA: TGCAGCGTCGCCCAGGGAACCCAAGAGACCCAGTACTTC. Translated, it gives CSVAQGTQETQYF.

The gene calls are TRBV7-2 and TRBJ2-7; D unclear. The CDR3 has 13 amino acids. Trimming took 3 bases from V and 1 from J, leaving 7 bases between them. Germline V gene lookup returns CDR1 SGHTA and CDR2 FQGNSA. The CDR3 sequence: CASSFSTSYEQYF. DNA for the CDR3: TGTGCCAGCAGCTTTAGTACTTCCTACGAGCAGTACTTC.

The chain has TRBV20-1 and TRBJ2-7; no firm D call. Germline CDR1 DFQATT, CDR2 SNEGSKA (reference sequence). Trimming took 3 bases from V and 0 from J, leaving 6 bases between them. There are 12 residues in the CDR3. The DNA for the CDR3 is TGCAGTGCTAGTACGGTCTCCTACGAGCAGTACTTC. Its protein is CSASTVSYEQYF.

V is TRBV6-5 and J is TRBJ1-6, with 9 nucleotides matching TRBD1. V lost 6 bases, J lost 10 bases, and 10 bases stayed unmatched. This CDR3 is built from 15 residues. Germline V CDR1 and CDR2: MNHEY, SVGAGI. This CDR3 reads CASRTLRDRESPLHF. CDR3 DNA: TGTGCCAGCAGGACGCTCCGGGACAGGGAGTCACCCCTCCACTTT.

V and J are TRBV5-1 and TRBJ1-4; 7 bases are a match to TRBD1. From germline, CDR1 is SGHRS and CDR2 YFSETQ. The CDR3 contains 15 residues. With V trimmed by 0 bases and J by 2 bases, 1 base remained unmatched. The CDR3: CASSLGDSTNEKLFF. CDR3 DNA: TGCGCCAGCAGCTTGGGGGACAGTACTAATGAAAAACTGTTTTTT.

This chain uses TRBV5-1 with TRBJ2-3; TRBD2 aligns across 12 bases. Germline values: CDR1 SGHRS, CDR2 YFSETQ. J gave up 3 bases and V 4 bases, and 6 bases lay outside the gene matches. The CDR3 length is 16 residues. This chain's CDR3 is CASSIRLAGETDTQYF. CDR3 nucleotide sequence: TGCGCCAGCAGCATCAGACTAGCGGGAGAGACAGATACGCAGTATTTT.

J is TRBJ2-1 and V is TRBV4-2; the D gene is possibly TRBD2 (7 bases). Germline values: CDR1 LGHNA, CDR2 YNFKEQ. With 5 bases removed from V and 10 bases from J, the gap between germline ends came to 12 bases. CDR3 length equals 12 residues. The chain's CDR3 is CASSRGGGEQFF. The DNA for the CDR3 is TGTGCCAGCAGCAGAGGGGGGGGAGAGCAGTTCTTC.

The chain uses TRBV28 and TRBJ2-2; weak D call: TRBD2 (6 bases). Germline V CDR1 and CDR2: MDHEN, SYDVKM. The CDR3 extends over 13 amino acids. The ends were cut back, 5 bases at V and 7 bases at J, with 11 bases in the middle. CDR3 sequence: CASSPGTYGELFF. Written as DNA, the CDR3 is TGTGCCAGCAGTCCCGGGACTTACGGGGAGCTGTTTTTT.

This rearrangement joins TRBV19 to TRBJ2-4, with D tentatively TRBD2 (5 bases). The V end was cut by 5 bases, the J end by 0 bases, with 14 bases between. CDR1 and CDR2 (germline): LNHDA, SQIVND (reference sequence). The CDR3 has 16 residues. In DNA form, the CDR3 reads TGTGCCAGTAGTCCCATCCAAGCGGAAGCCAAAAACATTCAGTACTTC. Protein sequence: CASSPIQAEAKNIQYF.

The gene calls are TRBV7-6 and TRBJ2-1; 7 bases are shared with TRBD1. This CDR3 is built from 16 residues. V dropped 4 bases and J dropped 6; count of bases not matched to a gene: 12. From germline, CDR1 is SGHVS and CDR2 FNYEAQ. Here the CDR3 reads CASSSRTGRGPNEQFF. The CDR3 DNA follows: TGTGCCAGCAGCTCAAGGACAGGCCGAGGGCCCAATGAGCAGTTCTTC.

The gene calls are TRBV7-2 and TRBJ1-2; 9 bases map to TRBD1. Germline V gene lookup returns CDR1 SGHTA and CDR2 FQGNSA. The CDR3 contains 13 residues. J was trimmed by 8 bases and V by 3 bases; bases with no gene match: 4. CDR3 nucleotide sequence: TGTGCCAGCAGCTTTCACAGGGGGCGCGGCTACACCTTC. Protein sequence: CASSFHRGRGYTF.